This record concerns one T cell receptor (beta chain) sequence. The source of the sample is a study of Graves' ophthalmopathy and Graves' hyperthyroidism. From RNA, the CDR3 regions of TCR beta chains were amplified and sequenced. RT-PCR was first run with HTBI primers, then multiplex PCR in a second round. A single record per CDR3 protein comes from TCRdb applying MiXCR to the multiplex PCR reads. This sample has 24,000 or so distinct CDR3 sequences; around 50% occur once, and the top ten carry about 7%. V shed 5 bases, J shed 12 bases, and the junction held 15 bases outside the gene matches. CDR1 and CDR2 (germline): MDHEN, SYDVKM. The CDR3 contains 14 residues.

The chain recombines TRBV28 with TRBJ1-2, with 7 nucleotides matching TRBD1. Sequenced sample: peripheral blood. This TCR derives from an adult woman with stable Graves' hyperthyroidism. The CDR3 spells CASSPGGERPGNTF. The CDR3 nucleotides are TGTGCCAGCAGTCCAGGGGGGGAGAGGCCTGGAAACACCTTC.